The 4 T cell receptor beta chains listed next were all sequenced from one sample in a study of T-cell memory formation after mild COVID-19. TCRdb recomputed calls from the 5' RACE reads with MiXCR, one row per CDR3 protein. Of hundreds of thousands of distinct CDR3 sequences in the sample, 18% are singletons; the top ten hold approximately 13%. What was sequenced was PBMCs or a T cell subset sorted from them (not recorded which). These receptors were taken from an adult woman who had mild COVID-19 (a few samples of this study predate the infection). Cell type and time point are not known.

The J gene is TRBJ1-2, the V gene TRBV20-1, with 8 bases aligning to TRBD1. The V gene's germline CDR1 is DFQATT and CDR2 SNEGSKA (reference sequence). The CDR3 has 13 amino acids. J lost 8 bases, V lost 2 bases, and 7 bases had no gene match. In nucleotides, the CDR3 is TGCAGTGCTAGATCGGACAGGGAATACGGCTACACCTTC. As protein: CSARSDREYGYTF.

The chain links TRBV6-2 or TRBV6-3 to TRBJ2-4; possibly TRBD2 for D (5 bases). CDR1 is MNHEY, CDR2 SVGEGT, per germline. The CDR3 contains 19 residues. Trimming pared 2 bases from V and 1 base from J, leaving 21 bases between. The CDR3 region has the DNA TGTGCCAGCAGTTACCCAATTTCACTAGAATTGTCTGCCAAAAACATTCAGTACTTC. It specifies CASSYPISLELSAKNIQYF.

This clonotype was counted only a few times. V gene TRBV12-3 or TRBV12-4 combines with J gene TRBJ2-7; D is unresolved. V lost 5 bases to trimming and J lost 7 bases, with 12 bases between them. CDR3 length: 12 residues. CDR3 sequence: CASSLLTGEQYF. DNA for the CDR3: TGTGCCAGCAGTCTCTTGACCGGGGAGCAGTACTTC.

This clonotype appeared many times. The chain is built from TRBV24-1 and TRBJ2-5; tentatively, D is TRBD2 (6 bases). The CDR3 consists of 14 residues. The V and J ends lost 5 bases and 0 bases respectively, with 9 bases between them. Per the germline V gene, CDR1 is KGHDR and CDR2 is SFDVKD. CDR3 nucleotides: TGTGCCACCAGTGTCGGGGGAAACCAAGAGACCCAGTACTTC. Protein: CATSVGGNQETQYF.